The 22 T cell receptor beta chains listed next were all sequenced from one sample in a study of a mutant IDH1 vaccine in newly diagnosed glioma. Their antigen targets remain unknown. Documented time point: week 23, last vaccination. Doses of 300 ug of mutant IDH1 20-mer peptide were given with topical imiquimod. Some clones are missing from TCRdb's copy, which holds only in-frame ones; the method was immunoSEQ multiplex PCR. This sample has roughly 51,000 clones, with roughly three quarters found just once. The sample here was PBMCs, taken from a glioma patient whose treatment included an IDH1 peptide vaccine. The origin of the receptors is a middle-aged woman with glioma. Some clones in this sample may be carry-over from other donors' samples.

A single count supports this clone. This chain links TRBV7-2 with TRBJ1-1; no definite D call. The CDR3 loop spans 13 amino acids. CDR1 is SGHTA, CDR2 FQGNSA, per germline. V was cut by 2 bases and J by 6 bases, with 10 bases left in between. The CDR3 coding sequence is TGTGCCAGCAGCTTAACGGGCTTCGCTGAAGCTTTCTTT. It specifies CASSLTGFAEAFF.

This sequence joins TRBV4-3 and TRBJ2-3; either TRBD1 or TRBD2 may supply D (6 bases each). The germline V gene has CDR1 LGHNA and CDR2 YSLEER. Trimming shortened V by 0 bases and J by 2 bases, and 12 bases separated the two germline ends. The CDR3 runs 16 residues. The CDR3: CASSQDLGGATDTQYF. The CDR3 DNA reads as TGCGCCAGCAGCCAAGATCTCGGGGGCGCCACAGATACGCAGTATTTT.

The rearrangement joins TRBV5-1 to TRBJ2-3; 10 nucleotides agree with TRBD2. Germline CDR1 and CDR2: SGHRS and YFSETQ. This CDR3 contains 17 residues. With V trimmed by 4 bases and J by 5 bases, 13 bases remained unmatched. CDR3 sequence (DNA): TGCGCCAGCAGCCCCCGACTAGCGGGCTTCCCCGGAGATACGCAGTATTTT. It yields the protein CASSPRLAGFPGDTQYF. Variable domain in full (rest from reference TRBV5-1 and TRBJ2-3): KAGVTQTPRYLIKTRGQQVTLSCSPISGHRSVSWYQQTPGQGLQFLFEYFSETQRNKGNFPGRFSGRQFSNSRSEMNVSTLELGDSALYLCASSPRLAGFPGDTQYFGPGTRLTVL.

J is TRBJ2-1 and V is TRBV4-3; 9 nucleotides line up with TRBD2. Germline CDR1 and CDR2: LGHNA and YSLEER. Trimming cost V 2 bases and J 0 bases; bases outside gene matches: 11. There are 19 residues in the CDR3. The CDR3 loop is CASSQRPAGGEVSYNEQFF. CDR3 DNA: TGCGCCAGCAGCCAAAGACCAGCGGGGGGAGAGGTCTCCTACAATGAGCAGTTCTTC.

The rearrangement uses TRBV5-1 and TRBJ1-2; 8 nucleotides line up with TRBD1. Germline V gene data show CDR1 as SGHRS and CDR2 as YFSETQ. This CDR3 is built from 13 residues. J gave up 3 bases and V 4 bases, and 2 bases lay outside the gene matches. For the CDR3, the DNA is TGCGCCAGCAGCCCAGGGGGCGACTATGGCTACACCTTC. Protein product: CASSPGGDYGYTF.

This clone was seen only once. V gene TRBV19 combines with J gene TRBJ1-1; D is uncertain. The length of the CDR3 is 15 residues. Germline CDR1 reads LNHDA; CDR2 reads SQIVND (reference sequence). The ends were cut back, 8 bases at V and 7 bases at J, with 23 bases in the middle. This CDR3 is CASCRTGITVCEAFF. DNA of the CDR3: TGTGCCAGTTGCCGGACGGGCATAACTGTCTGTGAAGCTTTCTTT.

The rearrangement uses TRBV15 and TRBJ2-2; D not certain. Germline loops: CDR1 LNHNV, CDR2 YYDKDF (reference sequence). The length of the CDR3 is 14 residues. The V end lost 0 bases, the J end lost 6 bases, and 8 bases lay between the germline ends. The CDR3 DNA reads TGTGCCACCAGCAGAGATGGGGTACCCGGGGAGCTGTTTTTT. Amino acids: CATSRDGVPGELFF.

The chain couples TRBV10-1 to TRBJ1-2, with D perhaps TRBD1 (6 bases). There are 13 residues in the CDR3. Per germline, CDR1 WNHNN and CDR2 SYGVQD (reference sequence). V was shortened by 4 bases and J by 5 bases, with 11 bases between the two germline ends. Here the CDR3 reads CASSADRNYGYTF. The CDR3, as DNA: TGCGCCAGCAGTGCAGACAGGAATTATGGCTACACCTTC.

This clone was detected only once. The V gene is TRBV7-2, the J gene TRBJ1-6; 7 nucleotides align to TRBD1. Germline V CDR1 and CDR2: SGHTA, FQGNSA. With V trimmed by 5 bases and J by 10 bases, 11 bases remained unmatched. The length of the CDR3 is 15 residues. The CDR3 DNA is TGTGCCAGCAGCGCCCGACAGGGCGGGGGATCACCCCTCCACTTT. It specifies CASSARQGGGSPLHF.

This clone turned up a few times. V and J are TRBV7-2 and TRBJ1-1; D not resolved. V lost 5 bases and J 4 bases, leaving 14 bases between the germline ends. The germline V gene encodes CDR1 SGHTA and CDR2 FQGNSA. CDR3 length equals 14 residues. In DNA, the CDR3 is TGTGCCAGCAGCGTCTACTGGGCCGGCACTGAAGCTTTCTTT. Residues: CASSVYWAGTEAFF.

The V and J genes are TRBV5-1 and TRBJ2-3; 8 bases align to TRBD2. With 4 bases clipped from V and 5 bases from J, the junction kept 12 bases outside the gene matches. The germline CDR1 and CDR2 sequences are SGHRS and YFSETQ. This CDR3 region has 16 residues. CDR3 bases: TGCGCCAGCAGCCCTTTAGCGGGGCGAGCGTTAGATACGCAGTATTTT. Amino acids: CASSPLAGRALDTQYF.

V gene TRBV5-6 combines with J gene TRBJ1-2, with TRBD1 as a possible D gene (6 bases). This CDR3 region has 15 residues. V was pared by 4 bases and J by 4 bases, with 17 bases between. Germline CDR1 is SGHDT and CDR2 is YYEEEE. The CDR3 loop reads CASSAEGGGFYGYTF. The DNA for the CDR3 is TGTGCCAGCAGCGCGGAGGGGGGCGGATTCTATGGCTACACCTTC.

The V gene is TRBV6-6, the J gene TRBJ1-2, with D possibly matching TRBD1 (5 bases). The CDR3 covers 16 residues. Per germline, CDR1 MNHNY and CDR2 SVGAGI (reference sequence). V dropped 5 bases and J dropped 0 bases, with 16 bases sitting between them. The CDR3 is CASSLHPGQANYGYTF. CDR3 in DNA: TGTGCCAGCAGTCTTCACCCAGGACAAGCTAACTATGGCTACACCTTC.

V usage is TRBV11-2 and J usage is TRBJ2-4; the D gene is possibly TRBD1 (7 bases). CDR1 and CDR2 from the germline V gene are SGHAT and FQNNGV. The ends were cut back, 5 bases at V and 0 bases at J, with 17 bases in the middle. CDR3 length equals 17 residues. The CDR3 coding sequence is TGTGCCAGCAGCCGAAGGACAGGAGGGGTAGCCAAAAACATTCAGTACTTC. Translation gives CASSRRTGGVAKNIQYF.

The V and J genes are TRBV29-1 and TRBJ2-3; the D gene is possibly TRBD2 (5 bases). The V and J ends lost 3 bases and 2 bases respectively, with 12 bases between them. Germline loops: CDR1 SQVTM, CDR2 ANQGSEA. The CDR3 is 14 amino acids. The CDR3 loop reads CSVERAENTDTQYF. The CDR3 DNA is TGCAGCGTTGAGCGGGCGGAAAACACAGATACGCAGTATTTT.

This chain uses TRBV5-1 with TRBJ2-1, with D possibly matching TRBD2 (6 bases). Deletions cut 5 bases from V and 10 bases from J, with 10 bases between. Germline V lookup: CDR1 SGHRS, CDR2 YFSETQ. This CDR3 has 11 amino acids. CDR3 nucleotide sequence: TGCGCCAGCAGATCGAGCGGGGAGCAGTTCTTC. Amino acids: CASRSSGEQFF.

This chain uses TRBV13 with TRBJ1-4; D unclear. The length of the CDR3 is 14 residues. The germline V gene has CDR1 PRHDT and CDR2 FYEKMQ (reference sequence). V was cut by 4 bases and J by 5 bases, with 11 bases left in between. CDR3 sequence: CASSSRSWNEKLFF. DNA of the CDR3: TGTGCCAGCAGCTCCCGATCCTGGAATGAAAAACTGTTTTTT.

The chain is built from TRBV6-6 and TRBJ1-5; D remains ambiguous. CDR3 size: 14 residues. Germline CDR1 reads MNHNY; CDR2 reads SVGAGI (reference sequence). Trimming shortened V by 3 bases and J by 0 bases, and 6 bases separated the two germline ends. The CDR3 DNA reads as TGTGCCAGCAGTTATCAGAATAGCAATCAGCCCCAGCATTTT. Residues: CASSYQNSNQPQHF.

V is TRBV2 and J is TRBJ1-5; D may be TRBD1 (6 bases). Trimming left V 0 bases short and J 3 bases short, with 15 bases between. Germline V gives CDR1 SNHLY, CDR2 FYNNEI. The CDR3 has 17 amino acids. The CDR3 DNA is TGTGCCAGCAGTGAAGCGCTTCAGGGACATTTCAATCAGCCCCAGCATTTT. This encodes CASSEALQGHFNQPQHF.

This chain links TRBV7-9 with TRBJ1-2, with 7 bases fitting TRBD1. Germline loops: CDR1 SEHNR, CDR2 FQNEAQ (reference sequence). The J segment lost 4 bases and the V segment lost 11 bases, leaving 19 bases of the junction unmatched. CDR3 size: 16 residues. Here the CDR3 reads CASFRVTGRPFYGYTF. CDR3 bases: TGTGCCTCCTTCAGGGTGACAGGGCGCCCCTTCTATGGCTACACCTTC. Full variable domain (missing parts from reference TRBV7-9 and TRBJ1-2): DTGVSQNPRHKITKRGQNVTFRCDPISEHNRLYWYRQTLGQGPEFLTYFQNEAQLEKSRLLSDRFSAERPKGSFSTLEIQRTEQGDSAMYLCASFRVTGRPFYGYTFGSGTRLTVV.

The chain has TRBV15 and TRBJ1-4; D is uncertain. The germline gives CDR1 LNHNV, CDR2 YYDKDF (reference sequence). The V gene lost 3 bases and the J gene lost 0 bases, with 17 bases spanning the gap. The CDR3 is 18 amino acids. The CDR3 sequence is CATSRVTTFIATNEKLFF. CDR3 in DNA: TGTGCCACCAGCAGGGTTACTACCTTCATTGCAACTAATGAAAAACTGTTTTTT.

V usage is TRBV5-1 and J usage is TRBJ1-3; D not resolved. Per germline, CDR1 SGHRS and CDR2 YFSETQ. V gave up 4 bases and J gave up 1 base, with 6 bases separating them. The CDR3 extends over 13 amino acids. The CDR3 protein is CASSLGSGNTIYF. The CDR3 DNA reads TGCGCCAGCAGCCTCGGGTCTGGAAACACCATATATTTT.